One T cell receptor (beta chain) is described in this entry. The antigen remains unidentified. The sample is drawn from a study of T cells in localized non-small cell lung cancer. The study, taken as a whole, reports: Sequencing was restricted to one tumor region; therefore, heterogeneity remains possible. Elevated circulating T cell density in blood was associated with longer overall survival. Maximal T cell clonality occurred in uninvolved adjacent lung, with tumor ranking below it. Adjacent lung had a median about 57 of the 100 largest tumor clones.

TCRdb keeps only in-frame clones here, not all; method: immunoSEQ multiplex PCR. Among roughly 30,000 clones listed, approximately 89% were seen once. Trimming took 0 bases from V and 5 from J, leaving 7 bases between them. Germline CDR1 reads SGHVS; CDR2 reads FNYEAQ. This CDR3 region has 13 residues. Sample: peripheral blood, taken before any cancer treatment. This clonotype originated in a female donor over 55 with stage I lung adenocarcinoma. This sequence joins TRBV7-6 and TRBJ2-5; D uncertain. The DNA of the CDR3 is TGTGCCAGCAGCTTAGCAGGGTTCGAGACCCAGTACTTC. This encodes CASSLAGFETQYF.